The 11 T cell receptor beta chains below come from one sample, sequenced in a study of blood T cell repertoires in COVID-19 (dated by TCRdb to the early 2020s). Receptor libraries were prepared by the immunoSEQ multiplex PCR assay. As stored in TCRdb, this immuneACCESS dataset retains in-frame rearrangements with V and J assigned. A fraction of the clones does not appear; measured against another copy, unresolved V genes explain less than half of the discrepancy, and the remainder lacks a known reason. This sample gives about 480,000 clones in total; around 89% of them show up just once. 1.5% to 2% of the sample goes to the ten largest clones. Material: PBMCs or T cells enriched from blood (not recorded which). These receptors originate from a woman in her 40s who had recovered from COVID-19.

This rearrangement joins TRBV7-8 to TRBJ1-4; D possibly corresponds to TRBD1 (6 bases). Germline V gene sequence: CDR1 SGHVS, CDR2 FQNEAQ. Between the trimmed V and J ends, which lost 6 bases and 4 bases, there was a span of 15 bases. This CDR3 comprises 15 residues. CDR3 region: CASSRTGQINEKLFF. CDR3 nucleotide sequence: TGTGCCAGCAGTCGTACAGGGCAGATTAATGAAAAACTGTTTTTT. Complete variable domain (other parts from reference TRBV7-8 and TRBJ1-4): GAGVSQSPRYKVAKRGQDVALRCDPISGHVSLFWYQQALGQGPEFLTYFQNEAQLDKSGLPSDRFFAERPEGSVSTLKIQRTQQEDSAVYLCASSRTGQINEKLFFGSGTQLSVL.

J is TRBJ2-3 and V is TRBV5-1, with TRBD2 matching over 7 bases. Trimming took 3 bases from V and 4 from J; bases not matched to a gene: 5. Germline V lookup: CDR1 SGHRS, CDR2 YFSETQ. This CDR3 spans 14 amino acids. This CDR3 reads CASSSAGAPDTQYF. CDR3 DNA sequence: TGCGCCAGCAGCTCCGCGGGAGCTCCAGATACGCAGTATTTT.

CDR3 bases: TGTGCCAGCAGCGTAGGTCCGGGAGGGCCAGATACGCAGTATTTT. Protein sequence: CASSVGPGGPDTQYF. The V gene is TRBV9, the J gene TRBJ2-3; 8 bases map to TRBD2. The germline V gene encodes CDR1 SGDLS and CDR2 YYNGEE. The V segment lost 0 bases and the J segment 4 bases; nucleotides outside the gene matches: 4. There are 15 residues in the CDR3.

This CDR3 is CASSLGGDSSYEQYF. The CDR3 DNA follows: TGTGCCAGCAGCTTAGGGGGGGACAGCTCCTACGAGCAGTACTTC. V usage is TRBV11-2 and J usage is TRBJ2-7; tentative D call: TRBD1 (7 bases). The CDR3 runs to 15 residues. Trimming stripped 1 base from V and 0 bases from J, with 10 bases between. Germline assignment: CDR1 SGHAT and CDR2 FQNNGV. The whole variable domain, filled in from reference TRBV11-2 and TRBJ2-7, reads EAGVAQSPRYKIIEKRQSVAFWCNPISGHATLYWYQQILGQGPKLLIQFQNNGVVDDSQLPKDRFSAERLKGVDSTLKIQPAKLEDSAVYLCASSLGGDSSYEQYFGPGTRLTVT.

The chain has TRBV30 and TRBJ1-6, with a possible D match to TRBD1 (5 bases). CDR3 length: 14 residues. Germline V gives CDR1 GTSNPN, CDR2 SVGIG (reference sequence). Trimming pared 6 bases from V and 5 bases from J, leaving 14 bases between. CDR3 DNA: TGTGCCTGTTCTCCCTGGGGGGATAATTCACCCCTCCACTTT. It is translated as CACSPWGDNSPLHF.

Of note for this clone: One base away lies a much larger clone, so this may be a sequencing read error. The chain carries TRBV7-9 and TRBJ2-2; possibly TRBD2 for D (6 bases). The germline V gene encodes CDR1 SEHNR and CDR2 FQNEAQ (reference sequence). Trimming took off 5 bases at V and 4 bases at J, with 8 bases between the two ends. The CDR3 has 13 amino acids. The DNA of the CDR3 is TGTGCCAGCAGCCCCGGGGGCACCGGGGAGCTGTTTTTT. Translated: CASSPGGTGELFF.

V is TRBV18 and J is TRBJ1-3; D gene unclear. This CDR3 region has 15 residues. The ends were cut back, 5 bases at V and 4 bases at J, with 15 bases in the middle. Germline V CDR1 and CDR2: KGHSH, LQKENI. This chain's CDR3 is CASSESTSGGNTIYF. The CDR3 DNA sequence: TGTGCCAGCTCAGAGAGTACGTCAGGAGGAAACACCATATATTTT.

This chain uses TRBV30 with TRBJ2-3, with 12 bases that match TRBD2. CDR1 is GTSNPN and CDR2 is SVGIG in the germline V gene (reference sequence). There are 15 residues in the CDR3. Trimming at V came to 4 bases and at J to 1 base, leaving 3 bases not matched to a gene. The CDR3 coding sequence is TGTGCCTGGACTAGCGGGAGGGCCGGCACAGATACGCAGTATTTT. This encodes CAWTSGRAGTDTQYF.

The genes are TRBV6-4 and TRBJ2-3, with TRBD2 matching 7 bases. V dropped 4 bases and J dropped 1; count of bases not matched to a gene: 2. The CDR3 is made up of 14 amino acids. The germline V gene has CDR1 MRHNA and CDR2 SNTAGT. The CDR3 region has the DNA TGTGCCAGCAGTGCTAGCGGAGGCACAGATACGCAGTATTTT. Its protein is CASSASGGTDTQYF.

Details on this clone: One end of the junction is discordant with germline, which a read error may explain. The chain carries TRBV4-3 and TRBJ2-3; weak D call: TRBD1 (6 bases). The V gene's germline CDR1 is LGHNA and CDR2 YSLEER. The CDR3 runs to 14 residues. The CDR3 region is CASSKDWGQDTQYF. CDR3 coding DNA: TGCGCCAGCAGCAAAGATTGGGGACAAGATACGCAGTATTTT.

This chain uses TRBV9 with TRBJ2-3; TRBD2 aligns across 10 bases. The CDR3 is 15 amino acids. V was clipped by 3 bases and J by 4 bases; unmatched bases: 5. Germline V gene sequence: CDR1 SGDLS, CDR2 YYNGEE. The CDR3 DNA is TGTGCCAGCAGCGCTAGCGGGAGTCGGCCAGATACGCAGTATTTT. It yields the protein CASSASGSRPDTQYF.